The 4 T cell receptor beta chains below come from one sample, sequenced in a study of cytomegalovirus exposure and HLA in healthy donors. With 60 Vbeta and 13 Jbeta primers, the PCR was carried out. Data came from immunoSEQ multiplex PCR; TCRdb stores just in-frame clones and leaves some out. The sample holds about 150,000 clones, roughly 80% seen once. Sequenced material: PBMCs. Source of these receptors: a man in his late teens or twenties in good health and CMV-seronegative.

This clone was found once. The chain employs TRBV5-4 and TRBJ2-5; D is perhaps TRBD1 (6 bases). V lost 5 bases and J lost 5, with 16 bases in between. The CDR3 is made up of 14 amino acids. CDR1 SGHNT and CDR2 YYREEE come from the germline V gene (reference sequence). Written as DNA, the CDR3 is TGTGCCAGCAGTTCCAACAGGGCTGTGGAGACCCAGTACTTC. It specifies CASSSNRAVETQYF.

The chain has TRBV7-2 and TRBJ1-5; D ambiguous. Germline CDR1 reads SGHTA; CDR2 reads FQGNSA. This CDR3 spans 13 amino acids. V was shortened by 5 bases and J by 6 bases, with 11 bases between the two germline ends. The CDR3 DNA is TGTGCCAGCAGCGTCACTCCCGTTCAGCCCCAGCATTTT. It encodes CASSVTPVQPQHF.

V is TRBV27 and J is TRBJ1-5, with no clear D. Germline V lookup: CDR1 MNHEY, CDR2 SMNVEV (reference sequence). The CDR3 runs to 13 residues. V lost 8 bases and J 3 bases, leaving 11 bases between the germline ends. DNA for the CDR3: TGTGCCAGCTCATCCGGGAACAATCAGCCCCAGCATTTT. This gives the protein CASSSGNNQPQHF.

The J gene is TRBJ2-2, the V gene TRBV6-6; 9 nucleotides line up with TRBD1. Trimming took 5 bases from V and 3 from J; bases not matched to a gene: 4. This CDR3 contains 15 residues. The germline gives CDR1 MNHNY, CDR2 SVGAGI (reference sequence). CDR3 coding DNA: TGTGCCAGCAGTCGAGACAGGGGGTACACCGGGGAGCTGTTTTTT. Protein: CASSRDRGYTGELFF.